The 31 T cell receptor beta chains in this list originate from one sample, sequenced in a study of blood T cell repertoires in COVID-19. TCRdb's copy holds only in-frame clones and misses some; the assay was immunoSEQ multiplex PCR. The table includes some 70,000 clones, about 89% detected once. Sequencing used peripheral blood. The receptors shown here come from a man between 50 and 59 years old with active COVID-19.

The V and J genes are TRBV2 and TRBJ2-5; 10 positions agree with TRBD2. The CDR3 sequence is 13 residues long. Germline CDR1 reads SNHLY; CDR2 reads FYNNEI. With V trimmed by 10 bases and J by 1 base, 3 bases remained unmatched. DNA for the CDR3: TGTGCCACTCGGACTAGCGGCCAAGAGACCCAGTACTTC. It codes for CATRTSGQETQYF.

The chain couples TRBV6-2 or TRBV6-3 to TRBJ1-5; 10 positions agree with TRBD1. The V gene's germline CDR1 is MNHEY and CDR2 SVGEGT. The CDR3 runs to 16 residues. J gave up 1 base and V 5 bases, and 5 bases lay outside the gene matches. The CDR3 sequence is CASSNPGQGSNQPQHF. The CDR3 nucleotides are TGTGCCAGCAGTAACCCGGGACAGGGGAGCAATCAGCCCCAGCATTTT.

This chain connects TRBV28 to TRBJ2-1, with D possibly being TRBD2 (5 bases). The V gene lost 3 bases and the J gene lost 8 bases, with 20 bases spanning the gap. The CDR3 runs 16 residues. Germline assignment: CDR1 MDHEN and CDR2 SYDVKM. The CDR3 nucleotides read TGTGCCAGCAGTTTGGTAGGAGGCTGGGGAAGGGATGAGCAGTTCTTC. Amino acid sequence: CASSLVGGWGRDEQFF.

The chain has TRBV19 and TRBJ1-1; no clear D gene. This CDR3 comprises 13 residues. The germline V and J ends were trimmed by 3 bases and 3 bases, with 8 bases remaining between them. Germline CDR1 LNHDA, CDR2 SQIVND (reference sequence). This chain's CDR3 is CASSISLYTEAFF. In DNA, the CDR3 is TGTGCCAGTAGTATTTCACTTTACACTGAAGCTTTCTTT.

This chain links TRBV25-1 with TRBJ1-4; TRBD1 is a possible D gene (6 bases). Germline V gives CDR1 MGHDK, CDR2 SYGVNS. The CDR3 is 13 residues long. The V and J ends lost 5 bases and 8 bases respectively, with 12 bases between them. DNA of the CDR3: TGTGCCAGCAGTCTCTACAGGGTCGAAAAACTGTTTTTT. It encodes CASSLYRVEKLFF.

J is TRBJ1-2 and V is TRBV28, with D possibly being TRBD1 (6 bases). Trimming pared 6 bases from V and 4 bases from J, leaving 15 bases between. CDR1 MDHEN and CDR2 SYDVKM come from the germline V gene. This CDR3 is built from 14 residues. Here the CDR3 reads CASRTRGAPYGYTF. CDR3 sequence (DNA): TGTGCCAGCAGAACTCGGGGGGCCCCCTATGGCTACACCTTC.

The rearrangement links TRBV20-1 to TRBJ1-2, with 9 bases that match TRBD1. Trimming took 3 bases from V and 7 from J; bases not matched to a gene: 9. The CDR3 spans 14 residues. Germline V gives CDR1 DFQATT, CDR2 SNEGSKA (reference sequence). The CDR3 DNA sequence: TGCAGTGCTAGTACGGGACAGGGAATGGGTGGCTACACCTTC. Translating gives CSASTGQGMGGYTF.

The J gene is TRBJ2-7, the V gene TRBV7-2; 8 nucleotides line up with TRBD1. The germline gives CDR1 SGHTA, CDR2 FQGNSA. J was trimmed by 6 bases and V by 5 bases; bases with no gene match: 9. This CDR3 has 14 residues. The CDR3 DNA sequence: TGTGCCAGCAGCACTGGGGACAGGACATCCGAGCAGTACTTC. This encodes CASSTGDRTSEQYF.

CDR3 DNA: TGTGCCAGCAGCCAAGGGACTAGCGGACAAGAGACCCAGTACTTC. Amino acids: CASSQGTSGQETQYF. The chain joins TRBV3-1 (or the pseudogene TRBV3-2) to TRBJ2-5; 10 bases are shared with TRBD2. The germline V gene has CDR1 LGHDT and CDR2 YNNKEL (reference sequence). This CDR3 contains 15 residues. The V segment lost 1 base and the J segment 2 bases; nucleotides outside the gene matches: 1.

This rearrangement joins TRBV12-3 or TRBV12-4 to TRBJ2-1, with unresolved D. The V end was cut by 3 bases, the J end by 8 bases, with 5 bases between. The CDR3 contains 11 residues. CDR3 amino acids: CASSFYHEQFF. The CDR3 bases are TGTGCCAGCAGTTTTTATCATGAGCAGTTCTTC.

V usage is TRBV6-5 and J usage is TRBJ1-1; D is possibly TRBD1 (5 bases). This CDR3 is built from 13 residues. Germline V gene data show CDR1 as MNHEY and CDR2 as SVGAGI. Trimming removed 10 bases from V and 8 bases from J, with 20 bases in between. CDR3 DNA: TGTGCCACCAAGGGAGGTGACAGTTACGAAGCTTTCTTT. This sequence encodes CATKGGDSYEAFF.

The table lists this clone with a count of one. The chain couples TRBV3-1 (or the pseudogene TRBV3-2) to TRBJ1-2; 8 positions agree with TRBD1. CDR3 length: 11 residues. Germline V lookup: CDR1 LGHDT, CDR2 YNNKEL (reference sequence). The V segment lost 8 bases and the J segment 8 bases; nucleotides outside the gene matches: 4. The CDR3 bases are TGTGCCAGCGGACAGGGAGGAGGCTACACCTTC. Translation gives CASGQGGGYTF.

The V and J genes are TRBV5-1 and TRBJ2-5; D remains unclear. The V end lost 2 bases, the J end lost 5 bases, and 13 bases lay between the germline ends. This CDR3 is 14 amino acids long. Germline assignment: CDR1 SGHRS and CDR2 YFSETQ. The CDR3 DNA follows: TGCGCCAGCAGCTTTTCGGAGAACTGGGAGACCCAGTACTTC. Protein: CASSFSENWETQYF.

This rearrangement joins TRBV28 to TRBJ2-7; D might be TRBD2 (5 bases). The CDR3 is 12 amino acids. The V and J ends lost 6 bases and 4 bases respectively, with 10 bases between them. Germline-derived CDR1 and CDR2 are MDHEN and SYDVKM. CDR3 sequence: CASSGRGYEQYF. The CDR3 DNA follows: TGTGCCAGCAGCGGCCGGGGATACGAGCAGTACTTC. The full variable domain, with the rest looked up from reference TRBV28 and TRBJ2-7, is DVKVTQSSRYLVKRTGEKVFLECVQDMDHENMFWYRQDPGLGLRLIYFSYDVKMKEKGDIPEGYSVSREKKERFSLILESASTNQTSMYLCASSGRGYEQYFGPGTRLTVT.

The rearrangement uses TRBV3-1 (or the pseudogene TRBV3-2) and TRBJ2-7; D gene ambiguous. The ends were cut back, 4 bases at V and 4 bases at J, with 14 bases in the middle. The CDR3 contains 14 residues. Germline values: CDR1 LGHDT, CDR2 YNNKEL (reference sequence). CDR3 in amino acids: CASSRIPDSYEQYF. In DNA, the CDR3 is TGTGCCAGCAGCCGAATTCCAGACTCGTACGAGCAGTACTTC.

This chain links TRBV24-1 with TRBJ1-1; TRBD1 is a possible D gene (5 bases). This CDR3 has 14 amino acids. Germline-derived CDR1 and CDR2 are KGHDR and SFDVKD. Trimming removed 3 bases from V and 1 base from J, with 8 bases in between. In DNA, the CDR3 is TGTGCCACCAGTGATGGCGGACAGAACACTGAAGCTTTCTTT. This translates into CATSDGGQNTEAFF.

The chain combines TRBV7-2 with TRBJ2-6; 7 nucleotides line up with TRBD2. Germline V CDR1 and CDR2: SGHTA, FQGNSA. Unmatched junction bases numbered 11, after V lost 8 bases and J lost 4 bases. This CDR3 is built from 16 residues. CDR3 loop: CASPSGTGAGANVLTF. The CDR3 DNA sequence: TGTGCCAGCCCCAGCGGGACCGGAGCAGGGGCCAACGTCCTGACTTTC.

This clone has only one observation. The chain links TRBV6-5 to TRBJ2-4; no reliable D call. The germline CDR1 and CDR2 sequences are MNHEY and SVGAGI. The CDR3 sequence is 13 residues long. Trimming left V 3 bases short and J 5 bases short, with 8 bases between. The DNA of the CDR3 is TGTGCCAGCAGTTATTCCCAGGAAAACATTCAGTACTTC. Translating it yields CASSYSQENIQYF.

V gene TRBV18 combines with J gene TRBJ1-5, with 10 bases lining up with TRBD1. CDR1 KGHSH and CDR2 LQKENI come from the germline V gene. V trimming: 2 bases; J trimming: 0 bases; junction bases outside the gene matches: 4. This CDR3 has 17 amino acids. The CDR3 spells CASSPGTGAFSNQPQHF. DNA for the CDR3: TGTGCCAGCTCACCAGGGACAGGGGCATTTAGCAATCAGCCCCAGCATTTT.

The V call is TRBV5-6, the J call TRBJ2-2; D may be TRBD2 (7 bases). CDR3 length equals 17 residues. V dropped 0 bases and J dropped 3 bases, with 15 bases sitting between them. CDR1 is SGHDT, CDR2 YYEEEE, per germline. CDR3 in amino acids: CASSLGSGGQDTGELFF. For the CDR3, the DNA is TGTGCCAGCAGCTTGGGGTCCGGGGGGCAGGACACCGGGGAGCTGTTTTTT.

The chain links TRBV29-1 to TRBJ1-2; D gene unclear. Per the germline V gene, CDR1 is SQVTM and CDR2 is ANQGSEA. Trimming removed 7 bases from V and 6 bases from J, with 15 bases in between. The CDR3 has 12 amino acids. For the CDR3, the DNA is TGCAGCGCTAGAGATACGGGGAATGGCTACACCTTC. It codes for CSARDTGNGYTF.

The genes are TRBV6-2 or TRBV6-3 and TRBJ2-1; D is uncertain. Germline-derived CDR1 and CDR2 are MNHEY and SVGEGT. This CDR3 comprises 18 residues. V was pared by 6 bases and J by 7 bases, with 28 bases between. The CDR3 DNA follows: TGTGCCAGCAGCCGGGTCTGGATGGCGGATACCTCTCGGAATGAGCAGTTCTTC. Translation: CASSRVWMADTSRNEQFF.

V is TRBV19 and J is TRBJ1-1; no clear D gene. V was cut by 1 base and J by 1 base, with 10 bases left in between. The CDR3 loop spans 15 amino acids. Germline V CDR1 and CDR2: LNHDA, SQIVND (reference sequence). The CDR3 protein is CASSIGSFSNTEAFF. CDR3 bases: TGTGCCAGTAGTATAGGAAGCTTCTCGAACACTGAAGCTTTCTTT.

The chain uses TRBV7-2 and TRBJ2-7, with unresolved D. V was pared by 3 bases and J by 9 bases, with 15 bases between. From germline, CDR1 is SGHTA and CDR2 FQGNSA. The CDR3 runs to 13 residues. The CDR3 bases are TGTGCCAGCAGCTTGGAACGGCGGCACGGGCAGTACTTC. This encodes CASSLERRHGQYF. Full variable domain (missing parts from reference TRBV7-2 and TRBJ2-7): GAGVSQSPSNKVTEKGKDVELRCDPISGHTALYWYRQSLGQGLEFLIYFQGNSAPDKSGLPSDRFSAERTGGSVSTLTIQRTQQEDSAVYLCASSLERRHGQYFGPGTRLTVT.

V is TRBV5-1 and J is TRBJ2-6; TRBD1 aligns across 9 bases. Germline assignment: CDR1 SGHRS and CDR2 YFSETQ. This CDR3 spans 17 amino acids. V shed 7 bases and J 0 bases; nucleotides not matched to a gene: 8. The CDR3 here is CASSGTGTNSGANVLTF. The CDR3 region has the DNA TGCGCCAGCTCCGGGACAGGGACCAACTCTGGGGCCAACGTCCTGACTTTC.

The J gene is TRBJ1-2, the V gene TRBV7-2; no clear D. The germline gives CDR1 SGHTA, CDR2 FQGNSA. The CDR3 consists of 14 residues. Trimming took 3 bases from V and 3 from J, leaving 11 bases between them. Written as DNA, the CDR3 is TGTGCCAGCAGCTTGGGCCGGGGTGACTATGGCTACACCTTC. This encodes CASSLGRGDYGYTF.

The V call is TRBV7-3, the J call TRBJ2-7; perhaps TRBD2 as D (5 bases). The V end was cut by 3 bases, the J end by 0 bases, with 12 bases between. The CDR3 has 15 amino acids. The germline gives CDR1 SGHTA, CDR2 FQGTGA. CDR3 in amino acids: CASSLLPGSSYEQYF. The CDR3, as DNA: TGTGCCAGCAGCTTGCTTCCTGGGAGCTCCTACGAGCAGTACTTC.

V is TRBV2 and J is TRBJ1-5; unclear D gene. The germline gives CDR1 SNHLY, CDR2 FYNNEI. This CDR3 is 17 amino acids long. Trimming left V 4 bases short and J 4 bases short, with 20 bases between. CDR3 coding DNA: TGTGCCAGCAGTGGGCTCCAAGAAGCTACGGAGAATCAGCCCCAGCATTTT. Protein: CASSGLQEATENQPQHF.

Written as DNA, the CDR3 is TGTGCCAGCAGCCCATTTGAGGTTAGCGGGAAAGGGCTGCACACTGAAGCTTTCTTT. Residues: CASSPFEVSGKGLHTEAFF. V gene TRBV9 combines with J gene TRBJ1-1; unclear D gene. The germline gives CDR1 SGDLS, CDR2 YYNGEE. The ends were cut back, 4 bases at V and 3 bases at J, with 28 bases in the middle. This CDR3 comprises 19 residues.

CDR3 nucleotides: TGTGCCAGCACCGCACAGAAAGGGGACACTGAAGCTTTCTTT. This gives the protein CASTAQKGDTEAFF. The rearrangement joins TRBV2 to TRBJ1-1, with a weak D call TRBD1 (5 bases). The CDR3 has 14 residues. CDR1 SNHLY and CDR2 FYNNEI come from the germline V gene. V was clipped by 7 bases and J by 3 bases, with 15 bases between them. The full variable domain, in which reference TRBV2 and TRBJ1-1 provide the parts outside the CDR3, is EPEVTQTPSHQVTQMGQEVILRCVPISNHLYFYWYRQILGQKVEFLVSFYNNEISEKSEIFDDQFSVERPDGSNFTLKIRSTKLEDSAMYFCASTAQKGDTEAFFGQGTRLTVV.

The DNA for the CDR3 is TGTGCCTGGAGAAATCAGGGAAGCTTAGGCACTGAAGCTTTCTTT. Protein product: CAWRNQGSLGTEAFF. V and J are TRBV30 and TRBJ1-1, with D possibly being TRBD1 (5 bases). CDR1 is GTSNPN and CDR2 is SVGIG in the germline V gene (reference sequence). The CDR3 spans 15 residues. The V end lost 3 bases, the J end lost 4 bases, and 18 bases lay between the germline ends.